What follows is one T cell receptor (beta chain) and its context. Its antigen is not known. After removal of 11 bases from V and 2 bases from J, the junction contained 2 bases not matched to a gene. The V gene's germline CDR1 is MGHDK and CDR2 SYGVNS. The CDR3 loop spans 11 amino acids. This entry comes from a study of OX40 agonist ivuxolimab in advanced cancers. For the study at large: Patients enrolled in dose escalation were diagnosed with hepatocellular carcinoma, melanoma, renal cell or head and neck cancer. From roughly 20 to 90 years was the age range, with a mean of approximately 63 years, and 70% to 85% were male. Study results and caveats: Expanded peripheral T-cell antigen specificity went undetermined.

The protocol was immunoSEQ multiplex PCR, while the TCRdb copy is restricted to in-frame clones and leaves out a portion. The sample has roughly 56,000 clones, approximately 85% seen once; the top ten hold 4.7%. This receptor was identified in an adult with an advanced solid tumor such as melanoma, head and neck, liver or kidney cancer. The specimen comprised CD4+ or CD8+ T cells sorted from blood, sampled in a trial of the OX40 agonist ivuxolimab. V is TRBV25-1 and J is TRBJ2-5; 7 bases match TRBD2. The CDR3 sequence: CAGRDQETQYF. In nucleotides, the CDR3 is TGTGCCGGGAGGGATCAAGAGACCCAGTACTTC.